The present entry profiles one TCR beta chain with its context. Its antigen is still unknown. The source of the sample is a study of cytomegalovirus exposure and HLA in healthy donors. Regarding the study as a whole: Within the data, a cluster of highly shared sequence variants was likely a sequencing artifact. An analysis that came later showed most CMV-associated TCR beta chains appearing HLA-restricted. Several of the most significant clusters appeared, in a later analysis, to be linked to common viral pathogens.

CDR3 size: 16 residues. Germline values: CDR1 MGHRA, CDR2 YSYEKL. Trimming removed 0 bases at V and 5 bases at J, with 14 bases between. 60 Vbeta and 13 Jbeta primers were used in PCR. Original processing methods: An analysis performed later counted 74 million or so unique TCR beta chains (roughly 11 million of them shared). Sequencing was performed with immunoSEQ multiplex PCR; in TCRdb, only in-frame clones are kept and a portion is missing. V, J and clone size were drawn from that table, and D and trimming were deduced from the DNA. The sample holds 100,000 or so clones; about 77% are singletons and the top ten take roughly 4.5%.

The sequenced sample consisted of PBMCs. The chain links TRBV4-1 to TRBJ1-5, with D hard to call. This receptor was identified in a woman in her 40s in good health and CMV-seronegative. The CDR3 region is CASSQDPYSFDQPQHF. CDR3 DNA: TGCGCCAGCAGCCAAGATCCTTACAGTTTCGATCAGCCCCAGCATTTT.